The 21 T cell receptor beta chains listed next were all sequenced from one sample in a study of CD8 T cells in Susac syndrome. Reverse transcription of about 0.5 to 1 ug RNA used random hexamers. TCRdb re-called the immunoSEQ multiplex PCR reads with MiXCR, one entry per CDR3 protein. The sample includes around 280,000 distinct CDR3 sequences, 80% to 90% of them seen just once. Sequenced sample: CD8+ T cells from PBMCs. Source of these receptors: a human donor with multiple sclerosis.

The CDR3 DNA is TGTGCCAGCAGTTTAGGGTCGGGGAACACTGAAGCTTTCTTT. Translated: CASSLGSGNTEAFF. The chain uses TRBV12-3 or TRBV12-4 and TRBJ1-1; D is undetermined. The length of the CDR3 is 14 residues. V was pared by 1 base and J by 1 base, with 7 bases between.

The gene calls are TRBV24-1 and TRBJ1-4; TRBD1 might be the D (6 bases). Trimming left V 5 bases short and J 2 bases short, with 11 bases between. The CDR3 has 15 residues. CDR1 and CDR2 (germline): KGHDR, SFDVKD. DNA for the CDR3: TGTGCCACCAGTGGCTCTGGACAGACTAATGAAAAACTGTTTTTT. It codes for CATSGSGQTNEKLFF.

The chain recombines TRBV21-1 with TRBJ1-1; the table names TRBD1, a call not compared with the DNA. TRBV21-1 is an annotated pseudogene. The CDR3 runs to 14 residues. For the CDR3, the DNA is TGTGCCAGCAGCAAAGCGGACCCGGGGACTGAAGCTTTCTTT. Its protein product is CASSKADPGTEAFF.

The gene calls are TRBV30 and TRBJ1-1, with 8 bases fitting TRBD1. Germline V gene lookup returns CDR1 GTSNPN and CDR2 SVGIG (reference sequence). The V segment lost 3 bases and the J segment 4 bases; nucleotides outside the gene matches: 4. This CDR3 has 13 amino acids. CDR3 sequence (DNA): TGTGCCTGGAGCCCAGGGGGCTTCACTGAAGCTTTCTTT. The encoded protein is CAWSPGGFTEAFF.

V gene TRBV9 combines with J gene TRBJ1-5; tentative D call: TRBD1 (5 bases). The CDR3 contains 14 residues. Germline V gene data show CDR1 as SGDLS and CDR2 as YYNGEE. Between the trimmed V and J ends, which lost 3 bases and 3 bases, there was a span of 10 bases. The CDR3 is CASSGSGTNQPQHF. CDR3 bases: TGTGCCAGCAGCGGGAGTGGGACCAATCAGCCCCAGCATTTT.

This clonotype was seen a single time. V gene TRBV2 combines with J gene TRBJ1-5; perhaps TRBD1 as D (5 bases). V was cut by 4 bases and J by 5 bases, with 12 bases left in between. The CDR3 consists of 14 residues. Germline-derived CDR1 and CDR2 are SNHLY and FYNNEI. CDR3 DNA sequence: TGTGCCAGCAGTGTGGGGGGACTCGATCAGCCCCAGCATTTT. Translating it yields CASSVGGLDQPQHF.

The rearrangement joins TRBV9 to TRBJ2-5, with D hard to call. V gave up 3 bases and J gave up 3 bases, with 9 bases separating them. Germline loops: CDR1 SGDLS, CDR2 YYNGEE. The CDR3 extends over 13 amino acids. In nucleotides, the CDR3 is TGTGCCAGCAGCGGAGGCCATAAAGAGACCCAGTACTTC. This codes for CASSGGHKETQYF.

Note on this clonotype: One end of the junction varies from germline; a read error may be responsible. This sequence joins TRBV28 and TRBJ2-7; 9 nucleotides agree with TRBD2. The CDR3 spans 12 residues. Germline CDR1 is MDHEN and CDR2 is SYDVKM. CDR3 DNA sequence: TGTGCCAGCAGTTTGCTGGGACTAGCAACCCACTTC. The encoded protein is CASSLLGLATHF. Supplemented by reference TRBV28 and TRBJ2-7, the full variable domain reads DVKVTQSSRYLVKRTGEKVFLECVQDMDHENMFWYRQDPGLGLRLIYFSYDVKMKEKGDIPEGYSVSREKKERFSLILESASTNQTSMYLCASSLLGLATHFGPGTRLTVT.

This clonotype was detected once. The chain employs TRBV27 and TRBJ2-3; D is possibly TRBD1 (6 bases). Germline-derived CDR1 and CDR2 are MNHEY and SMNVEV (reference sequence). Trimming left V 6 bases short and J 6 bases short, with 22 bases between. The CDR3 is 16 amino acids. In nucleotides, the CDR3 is TGTGCCAGCAGATACCTACAGGGCGACATCGGGGATACGCAGTATTTT. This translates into CASRYLQGDIGDTQYF.

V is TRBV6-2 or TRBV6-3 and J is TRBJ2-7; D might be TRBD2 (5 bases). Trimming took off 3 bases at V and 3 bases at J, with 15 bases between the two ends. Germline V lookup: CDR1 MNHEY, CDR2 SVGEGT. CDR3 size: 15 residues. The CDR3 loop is CASSYQSGARYEQYF. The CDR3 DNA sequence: TGTGCCAGCAGTTATCAGAGCGGAGCACGCTACGAGCAGTACTTC.

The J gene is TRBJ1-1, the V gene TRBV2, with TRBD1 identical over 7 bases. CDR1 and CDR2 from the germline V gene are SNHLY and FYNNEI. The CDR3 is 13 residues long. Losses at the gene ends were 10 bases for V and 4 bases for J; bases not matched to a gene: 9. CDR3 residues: CAIATGAGTEAFF. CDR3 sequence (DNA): TGTGCCATTGCCACAGGGGCCGGCACTGAAGCTTTCTTT.

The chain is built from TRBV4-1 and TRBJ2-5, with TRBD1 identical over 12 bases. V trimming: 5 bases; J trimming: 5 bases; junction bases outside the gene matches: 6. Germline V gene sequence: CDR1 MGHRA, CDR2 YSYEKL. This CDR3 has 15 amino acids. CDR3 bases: TGCGCCAGCAGCTTTGGGACAGGGGGCAGGGAGACCCAGTACTTC. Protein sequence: CASSFGTGGRETQYF.

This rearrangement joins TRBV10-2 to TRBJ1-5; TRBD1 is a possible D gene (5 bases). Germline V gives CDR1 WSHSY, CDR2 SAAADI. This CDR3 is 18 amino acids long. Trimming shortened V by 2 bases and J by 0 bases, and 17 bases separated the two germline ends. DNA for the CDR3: TGCGCCAGCAGTGAGCGATCAGGGCTTGTCGGTAGCAATCAGCCCCAGCATTTT. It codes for CASSERSGLVGSNQPQHF.

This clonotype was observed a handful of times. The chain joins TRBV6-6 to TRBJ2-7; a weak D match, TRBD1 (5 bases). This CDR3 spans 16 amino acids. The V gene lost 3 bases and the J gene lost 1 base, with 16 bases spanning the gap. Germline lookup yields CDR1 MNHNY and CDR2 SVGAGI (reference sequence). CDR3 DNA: TGTGCCAGCAGTTATAGTCCAGGGTTGATGTCCTACGAGCAGTACTTC. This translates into CASSYSPGLMSYEQYF.

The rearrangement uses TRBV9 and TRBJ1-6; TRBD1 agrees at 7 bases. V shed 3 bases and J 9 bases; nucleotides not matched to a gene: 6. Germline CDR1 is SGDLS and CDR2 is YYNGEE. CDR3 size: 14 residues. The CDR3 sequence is CASSETGTVSPLHF. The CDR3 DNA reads TGTGCCAGCAGCGAGACAGGGACGGTTTCACCCCTCCACTTT.

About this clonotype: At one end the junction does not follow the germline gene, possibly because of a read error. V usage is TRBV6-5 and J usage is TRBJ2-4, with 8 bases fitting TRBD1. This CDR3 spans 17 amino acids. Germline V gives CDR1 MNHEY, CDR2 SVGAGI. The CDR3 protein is CASGYPPGGLAKNIQYF. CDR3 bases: TGTGCCAGCGGTTACCCGCCAGGGGGCCTAGCCAAAAACATTCAGTACTTC.

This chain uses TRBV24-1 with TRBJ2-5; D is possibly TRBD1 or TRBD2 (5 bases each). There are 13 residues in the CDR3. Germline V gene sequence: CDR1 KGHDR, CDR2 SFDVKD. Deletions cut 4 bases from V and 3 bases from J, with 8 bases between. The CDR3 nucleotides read TGTGCCACCAGTGAGATGGGGGAAGAGACCCAGTACTTC. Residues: CATSEMGEETQYF.

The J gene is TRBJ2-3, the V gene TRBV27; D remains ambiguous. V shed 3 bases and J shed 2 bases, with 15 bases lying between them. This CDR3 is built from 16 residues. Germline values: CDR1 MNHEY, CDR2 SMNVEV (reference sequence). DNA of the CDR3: TGTGCCAGCAGTTTGTTCCAGGTCAAGCACACAGATACGCAGTATTTT. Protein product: CASSLFQVKHTDTQYF.

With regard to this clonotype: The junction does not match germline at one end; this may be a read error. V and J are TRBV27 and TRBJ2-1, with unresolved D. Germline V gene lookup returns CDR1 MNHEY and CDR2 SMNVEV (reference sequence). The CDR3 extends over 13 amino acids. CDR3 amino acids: CASSLLQYNEQLF. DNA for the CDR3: TGTGCCAGCAGTTTATTGCAATACAATGAGCAGCTCTTC.

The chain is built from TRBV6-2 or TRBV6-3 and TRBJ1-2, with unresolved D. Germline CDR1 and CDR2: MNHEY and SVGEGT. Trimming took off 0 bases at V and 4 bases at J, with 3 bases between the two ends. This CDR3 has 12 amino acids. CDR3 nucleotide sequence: TGTGCCAGCAGTTACTCGGCCTATGGCTACACCTTC. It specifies CASSYSAYGYTF.

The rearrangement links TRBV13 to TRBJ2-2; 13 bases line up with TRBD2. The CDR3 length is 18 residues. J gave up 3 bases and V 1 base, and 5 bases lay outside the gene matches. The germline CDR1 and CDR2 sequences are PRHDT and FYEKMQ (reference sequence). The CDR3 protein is CASSLELAGGPDTGELFF. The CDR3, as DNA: TGTGCCAGCAGCTTAGAACTAGCGGGAGGGCCAGACACCGGGGAGCTGTTTTTT.